This TCR beta chain was sequenced for a study of blood T cell repertoires in COVID-19. For the study at large: Acute-phase and convalescent COVID-19 samples originated in the United States, Italy and Spain.

Germline V gives CDR1 SGHNT, CDR2 YENEEA. V lost 6 bases and J lost 2; bases outside the gene matches: 3. The CDR3 is 13 amino acids. Membership in each cohort depended on participant-reported clinical history. Original processing methods: Nucleated cell counts were estimated from reference gene primer amplification. Assay: immunoSEQ multiplex PCR; the TCRdb copy retains only in-frame clones and omits some. That table furnishes V, J and clone size, whereas the DNA furnished D and trimming. The sample holds about 140,000 clones, roughly four fifths seen once. Sequencing was done on a sample of PBMCs or T cells enriched from blood (not recorded which). The receptor was isolated from a woman aged 18-29 years who had been exposed to COVID-19. The rearrangement joins TRBV11-3 to TRBJ2-5; 7 bases fit TRBD2. CDR3: CASSRREQETQYF. The CDR3 region has the DNA TGTGCCAGCAGTCGGCGGGAGCAAGAGACCCAGTACTTC.